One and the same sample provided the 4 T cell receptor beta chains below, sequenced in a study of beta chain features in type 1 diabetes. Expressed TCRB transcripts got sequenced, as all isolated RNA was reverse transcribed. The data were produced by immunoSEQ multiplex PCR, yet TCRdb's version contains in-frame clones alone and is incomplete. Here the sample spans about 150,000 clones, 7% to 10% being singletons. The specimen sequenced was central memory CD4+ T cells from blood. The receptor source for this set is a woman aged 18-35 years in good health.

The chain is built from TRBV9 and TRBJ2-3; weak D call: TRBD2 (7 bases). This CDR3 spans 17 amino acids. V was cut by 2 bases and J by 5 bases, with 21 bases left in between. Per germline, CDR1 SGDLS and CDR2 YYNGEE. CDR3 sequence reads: CASSVEGGGHLGDTQYF. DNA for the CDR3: TGTGCCAGCAGCGTTGAGGGGGGGGGCCATCTAGGAGATACGCAGTATTTT.

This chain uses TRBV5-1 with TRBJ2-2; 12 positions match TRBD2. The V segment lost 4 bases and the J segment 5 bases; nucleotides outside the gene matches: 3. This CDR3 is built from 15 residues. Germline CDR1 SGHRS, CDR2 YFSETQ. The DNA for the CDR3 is TGCGCCAGCAGCACCGGACTAGCGGGAACCGGGGAGCTGTTTTTT. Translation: CASSTGLAGTGELFF.

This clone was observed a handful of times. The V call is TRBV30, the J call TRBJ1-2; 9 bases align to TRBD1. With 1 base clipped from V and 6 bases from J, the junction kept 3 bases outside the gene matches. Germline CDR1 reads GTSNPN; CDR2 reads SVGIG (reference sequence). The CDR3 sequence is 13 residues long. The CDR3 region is CAWSETGGDGYTF. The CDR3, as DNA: TGTGCCTGGAGTGAAACAGGGGGCGATGGCTACACCTTC.

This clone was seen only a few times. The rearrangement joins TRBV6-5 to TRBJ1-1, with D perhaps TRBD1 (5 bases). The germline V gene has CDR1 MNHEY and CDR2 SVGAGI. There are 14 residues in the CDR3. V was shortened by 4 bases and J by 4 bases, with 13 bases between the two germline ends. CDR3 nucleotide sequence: TGTGCCAGCAGTTTAGGGGCACGGGTCACTGAAGCTTTCTTT. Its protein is CASSLGARVTEAFF.